Listed below are T cell receptor beta chains from one sample, sequenced in a study of metastatic and nonmetastatic thyroid tumors. From the PCR reads, TCRdb re-called clones with MiXCR. This table has about 70,000 clones, roughly a sixth appearing once. Sequencing used blood. These receptors were obtained from a female donor with papillary thyroid cancer or a benign thyroid nodule (not recorded which). Some clones in this sample may be carry-over from other donors' samples. The CDR3 runs from the conserved cysteine through the conserved F or W. Each record gives: D gene, V gene, J gene, clone size, CDR3 DNA, CDR3 protein. D genes are given only for firm matches. Some rows mark clone size as missing; the rest say once, few, many or name a class of expanded clone.

.	TRBV6-1	TRBJ1-2	.	TGTGCCAGCAGTGGCTTCTACTATGGCTACACCTTC	CASSGFYYGYTF
.	TRBV24-1	TRBJ2-7	many	TGTGCCACCAGCACAAACCGGTACGAGCAGTACTTC	CATSTNRYEQYF
.	TRBV24-1	TRBJ2-3	many	TGTGCCACCAGTGATTGGGTGGGGCATACGCAGTATTTT	CATSDWVGHTQYF
.	TRBV7-9	TRBJ2-5	.	TGTGCCAGCAGCTTACTGGCTATGCTCCAAGAGACCCAGTACTTC	CASSLLAMLQETQYF
TRBD1	TRBV7-2	TRBJ2-7	many	TGTGCCAGCAGCCCCCGGGACAGGGGTCGGGACGAGCAGTACTTC	CASSPRDRGRDEQYF
.	TRBV2	TRBJ1-1	few	TGTGCCAGCAGCAGTCGGAAGAACACTGAAGCTTTCTTT	CASSSRKNTEAFF
.	TRBV7-8	TRBJ2-7	many	TGTGCCAGCAGTTTGGCGGCGGGGAGCAGGGGGGGGCTCTACGAGCAGTACTTC	CASSLAAGSRGGLYEQYF
TRBD1	TRBV20-1	TRBJ2-7	.	TGCAGTGCTATGGGGGGACAGGGGTACACCCTCTCCTACGAGCAGTACTTC	CSAMGGQGYTLSYEQYF
.	TRBV20-1	TRBJ2-3	many	TGCAGTGCTAGAGGCGACGGACTGGGGGATACGCAGTATTTT	CSARGDGLGDTQYF
TRBD1	TRBV19	TRBJ1-2	.	TGTGCCAGTAACCGACAGGGAAGGGACGGCTACACCTTC	CASNRQGRDGYTF
TRBD1	TRBV3-1	TRBJ1-4	many	TGTGCCAGCAGCCAGGGCTTCGGACAGGGGGGTGAAAAGCTGTTTTTT	CASSQGFGQGGEKLFF
TRBD2	TRBV6-2/TRBV6-3	TRBJ2-7	.	TGTGCCAGCAGAGGAGCGGGATGGCCTTACGATCAGTACTTC	CASRGAGWPYDQYF
TRBD2	TRBV5-8	TRBJ2-1	many	TGTGCCAGCTCCAGGGAACTAGCGGGATTCAATGAGCAGTTCTTC	CASSRELAGFNEQFF
.	TRBV9	TRBJ2-2	many	TGTGCCAGCAGCGGGAGGAACACCGGGGAGCTGTTTTTT	CASSGRNTGELFF
TRBD1	TRBV5-6	TRBJ2-1	many	TGTGCCAGCAGCTGGGACAGCAATGAGCAGTTCTTC	CASSWDSNEQFF
.	TRBV5-4	TRBJ1-5	.	TGTGCCAGCAACTATTGGGGGGGTCAGTCTAACCAGCAGCCCCAGCATTTT	CASNYWGGQSNQQPQHF
.	TRBV10-1	TRBJ1-2	many	TGCGCCAGAGCGAGGCCCGGACTTCGGGGCTACACCTTC	CARARPGLRGYTF
.	TRBV2	TRBJ2-3	many	TGTGCCAGCAGTGAAAAGGGAACGACTAGTTTGGCAGATACGCAGTATTTT	CASSEKGTTSLADTQYF
.	TRBV11-2	TRBJ2-1	once	TGTGCCAGCAGTATCGTGCCCTATCCCTACAATGAGCAGTTCTTC	CASSIVPYPYNEQFF
.	TRBV5-5	TRBJ1-2	.	TGTGCCAGCAGCTTGGAGGCAGGGTGGGGCTACACCTTC	CASSLEAGWGYTF
.	TRBV20-1	TRBJ1-1	many	TGCAGTGCTGCCCGGACAGTTCCCTACCCTGAAGCTTTCTTT	CSAARTVPYPEAFF
.	TRBV12-3/TRBV12-4	TRBJ2-1	many	TGTGCCAGCAGTCTACGACAGGTTCGCTCCTACAATGAGCAGTTCTTC	CASSLRQVRSYNEQFF
.	TRBV7-3	TRBJ2-1	.	TGTGCCAGCAGCTTAAGCGGGAACCACAATGAGCAGTTCTTC	CASSLSGNHNEQFF
.	TRBV7-8	TRBJ1-5	many	TGTGCCAGCAGCTTAGGCCAGCTCAATCAGCCCCAGCATTTT	CASSLGQLNQPQHF